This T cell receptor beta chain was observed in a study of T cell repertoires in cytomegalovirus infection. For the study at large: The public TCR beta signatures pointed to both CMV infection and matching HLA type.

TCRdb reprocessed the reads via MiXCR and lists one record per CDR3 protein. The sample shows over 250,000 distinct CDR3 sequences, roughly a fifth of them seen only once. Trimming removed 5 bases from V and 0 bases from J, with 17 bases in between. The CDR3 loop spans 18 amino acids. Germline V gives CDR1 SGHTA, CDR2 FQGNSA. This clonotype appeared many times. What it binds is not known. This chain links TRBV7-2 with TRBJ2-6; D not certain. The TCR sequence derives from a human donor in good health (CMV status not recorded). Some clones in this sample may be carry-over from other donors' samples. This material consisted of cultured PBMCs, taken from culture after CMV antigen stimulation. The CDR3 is CASSPSVTAYSGANVLTF. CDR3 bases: TGTGCCAGCAGCCCCAGCGTGACTGCGTACTCTGGGGCCAACGTCCTGACTTTC.